This T cell receptor (beta chain) was retrieved from a study of memory B cells and T cells in multiple sclerosis (dated by TCRdb to 2016 to 2019). With respect to the entire study: In multiple sclerosis patients, the study set the TCR beta repertoires of autoproliferating peripheral T cells against those of T cells infiltrating brain lesions. TCR sequencing included a couple of multiple sclerosis patients for whom either brain lesions at autopsy or brain-infiltrating cells from biopsy were available.

The immunoSEQ Platform was used to amplify TCRbeta CDR3 regions from extracted genomic DNA. Multiplex PCR, high-throughput sequencing and a vendor bioinformatics pipeline were brought together in the immunoSEQ assay. In the authors' own workflow: Non-productive sequences and CDR3s under 4 amino acids long were removed, and the clonotype frequencies in each sample were recalculated. In immunoSEQ Analyzer 2.0, shared clonotypes were identified as those with identical CDR3 amino acid, V gene and J gene sequences. To normalize repertoire overlap, the number of shared clonotypes was divided by the product of the two clone-set sizes and multiplied by 1000 to give arbitrary units. TCRdb stores this immuneACCESS table with in-frame sequences only. Part of the clones is absent; in the studies checked, under half of the shortfall reflects unresolved V genes, and no reason is known for the rest. The DNA gave D and trimming, while V, J and clone size come from that table. The sample has about 7,600 clones on record, around 58% of them singletons. The leading ten clones occupy roughly 30% of the sample.

PBMCs were obtained by Ficoll density gradient centrifugation and kept cryopreserved until use. Comments on this clone: Its recognized antigen is unknown. No much larger clonotype is one base removed from it; base qualities were not supplied.

Paper-wide results and their limitations: Because clone-set sizes differed between compartments, counts of shared clonotypes were influenced and normalization was required.

The CDR3 holds 15 amino acids from the cysteine to the phenylalanine. Only CDR3 DNA remains: 45 bases, in frame from the first base. The junction shows trimming of 8 bases on V and 3 bases on J, and the gene matches do not reach 9 bases of it. Reading the germline V gene gives CDR1 MGHDK and CDR2 SYGVNS. The clonotype was recovered from a human donor with multiple sclerosis. The chain is made from TRBV25-1 and TRBJ2-1; TRBD2 lines up with 8 middle nucleotides. Sequencing was carried out using memory (CD45RO+) CD8+ T cells from blood. The cell subset or site label here, explained by the study, means: CD45RO+ memory T cells sorted from peripheral blood. The DNA sequence follows: TGTGCCAGCCTTAACTCGGGACTAGGCTACAATGAGCAGTTCTTC. Protein translation: CASLNSGLGYNEQFF.